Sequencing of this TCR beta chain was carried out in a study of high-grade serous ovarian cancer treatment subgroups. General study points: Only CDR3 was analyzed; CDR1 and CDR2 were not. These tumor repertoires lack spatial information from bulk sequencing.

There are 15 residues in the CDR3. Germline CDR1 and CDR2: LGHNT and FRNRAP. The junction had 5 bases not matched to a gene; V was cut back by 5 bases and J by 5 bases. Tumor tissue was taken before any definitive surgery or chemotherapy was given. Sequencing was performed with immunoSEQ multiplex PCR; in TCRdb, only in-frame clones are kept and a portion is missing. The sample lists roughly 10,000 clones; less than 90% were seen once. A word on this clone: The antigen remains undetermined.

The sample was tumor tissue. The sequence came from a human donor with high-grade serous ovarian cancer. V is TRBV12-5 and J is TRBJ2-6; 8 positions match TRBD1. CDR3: CASGPGQGRANVLTF. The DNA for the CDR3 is TGTGCTAGTGGTCCCGGACAGGGAAGGGCCAACGTCCTGACTTTC.